Sequencing of this T cell receptor (beta chain) was carried out in a study of blood T cell repertoires in COVID-19. For the study at large: Samples of COVID-19 (acute and convalescent) were obtained from the United States, Italy and Spain. T cells, B-cell-depleted T cells, or PBMCs provided the cDNA or gDNA that served as material.

In the authors' methods: Reference gene primers were amplified, and this amplification served to estimate nucleated cell counts. TCRdb's copy holds only in-frame clones and misses some; the assay was immunoSEQ multiplex PCR. That table supplies the V and J calls and clone size; D and trimming were determined from the DNA. The table includes 120,000 or so clones, 87% detected once. V lost 0 bases and J lost 2, with 11 bases in between. CDR1 SGHRS and CDR2 YFSETQ come from the germline V gene. This CDR3 comprises 16 residues. The sequencing input was peripheral blood. The V call is TRBV5-1, the J call TRBJ1-4; D possibly corresponds to TRBD1 (5 bases). The receptor was isolated from a human donor in a cohort sampled during active COVID-19. CDR3 in DNA: TGCGCCAGCAGCTTGGTAGGCGGGGCCACTAATGAAAAACTGTTTTTT. Its translation is CASSLVGGATNEKLFF.